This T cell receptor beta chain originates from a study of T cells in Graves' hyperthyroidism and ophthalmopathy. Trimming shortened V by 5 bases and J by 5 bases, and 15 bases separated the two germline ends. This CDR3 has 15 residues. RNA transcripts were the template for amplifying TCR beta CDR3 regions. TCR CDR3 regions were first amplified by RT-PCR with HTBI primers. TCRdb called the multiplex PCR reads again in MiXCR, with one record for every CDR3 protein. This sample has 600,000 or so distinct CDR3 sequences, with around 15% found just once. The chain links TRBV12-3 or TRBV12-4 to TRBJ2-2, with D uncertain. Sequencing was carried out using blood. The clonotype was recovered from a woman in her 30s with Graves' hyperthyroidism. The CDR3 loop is CASSRPKGNTGELFF. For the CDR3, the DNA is TGTGCCAGCAGTCGTCCGAAAGGGAATACCGGGGAGCTGTTTTTT.